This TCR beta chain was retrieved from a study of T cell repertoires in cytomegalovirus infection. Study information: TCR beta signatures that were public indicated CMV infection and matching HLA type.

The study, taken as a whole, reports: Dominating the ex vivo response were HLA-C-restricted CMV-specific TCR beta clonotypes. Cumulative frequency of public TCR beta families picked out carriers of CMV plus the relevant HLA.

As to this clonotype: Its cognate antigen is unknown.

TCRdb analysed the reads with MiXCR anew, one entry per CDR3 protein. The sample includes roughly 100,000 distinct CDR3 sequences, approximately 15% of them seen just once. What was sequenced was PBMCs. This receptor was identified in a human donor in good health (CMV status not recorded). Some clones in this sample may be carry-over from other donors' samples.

This chain's CDR3 is CASSPRWGLQETQYF. CDR3 sequence (DNA): TGTGCCAGCAGCCCTAGATGGGGGCTTCAAGAGACCCAGTACTTC. This chain connects TRBV27 to TRBJ2-5, with D perhaps matching TRBD1 (6 bases). Trimming took 6 bases from V and 2 from J, leaving 16 bases between them. The CDR3 contains 15 residues. Germline-derived CDR1 and CDR2 are MNHEY and SMNVEV (reference sequence).